Each of the 14 T cell receptor beta chains below was sequenced from the same sample in a study of early T cells in non-severe SARS-CoV-2 infection. TCRdb re-derived calls from the 5' RACE reads in MiXCR, one entry per CDR3 protein. Of about 40,000 distinct CDR3 sequences in the sample, roughly 5.4% were seen once. The sequencing here drew on whole blood, taken at baseline. The origin of the receptors is an adult who was a healthcare worker with PCR-confirmed SARS-CoV-2 infection or an uninfected control (not recorded which).

A few counts support this clonotype. The chain recombines TRBV11-2 with TRBJ2-3; 8 bases line up with TRBD2. The CDR3 length is 15 residues. The V gene end was trimmed by 4 bases and the J gene end by 2 bases; junction bases not matched to a gene: 5. CDR1 is SGHAT and CDR2 is FQNNGV in the germline V gene. CDR3 loop: CASSSRAGATDTQYF. CDR3 sequence (DNA): TGTGCCAGCAGCTCCCGAGCGGGAGCCACAGATACGCAGTATTTT.

This clonotype appeared many times. The chain links TRBV27 to TRBJ2-1; possibly TRBD1 or TRBD2 for D (5 bases each). The CDR3 consists of 14 residues. Trimming left V 4 bases short and J 7 bases short, with 14 bases between. Per the germline V gene, CDR1 is MNHEY and CDR2 is SMNVEV (reference sequence). The CDR3 here is CASSSGTQGNEQFF. The CDR3 nucleotides read TGTGCCAGCAGTTCCGGGACCCAGGGAAATGAGCAGTTCTTC.

Concerning this clonotype: Since a much larger clone is just one base distant, this may be a read error. The chain is built from TRBV27 and TRBJ1-2; 9 positions match TRBD1. The CDR3 totals 16 residues. Per the germline V gene, CDR1 is MNHEY and CDR2 is SMNVEV (reference sequence). V shed 5 bases, J shed 5 bases, and the junction held 12 bases outside the gene matches. The CDR3 here is CASSPIQGARGYGYTF. The DNA of the CDR3 is TGTGCCAGCAGTCCAATACAGGGGGCGCGAGGATATGGCTACACCTTC.

This clonotype was found many times. The chain recombines TRBV12-3 or TRBV12-4 with TRBJ1-5; D is uncertain. V was shortened by 4 bases and J by 2 bases, with 24 bases between the two germline ends. The CDR3 is 19 residues long. The CDR3 region has the DNA TGTGCCAGCAGTTCGAATCGTCTCGGTCGAGGAGAGGGCAATCAGCCCCAGCATTTT. Translation: CASSSNRLGRGEGNQPQHF.

This clonotype was detected many times. The V and J genes are TRBV12-3 or TRBV12-4 and TRBJ2-1; 10 nucleotides align to TRBD1. The CDR3 length is 16 residues. V gave up 5 bases and J gave up 0 bases; unmatched junction bases: 4. The CDR3 here is CASSPRTGGSYNEQFF. CDR3 coding DNA: TGTGCCAGCAGTCCAAGGACAGGGGGCTCCTACAATGAGCAGTTCTTC.

This clonotype has ten or more counts. This chain uses TRBV7-9 with TRBJ2-1; D is possibly TRBD2 (6 bases). This CDR3 region has 19 residues. The germline V and J ends were trimmed by 5 bases and 9 bases, with 32 bases remaining between them. Germline V gives CDR1 SEHNR, CDR2 FQNEAQ (reference sequence). This chain's CDR3 is CASSPPDVLAGRTGGEQFF. In DNA form, the CDR3 reads TGTGCCAGCAGCCCACCCGATGTCCTGGCGGGGCGGACCGGGGGTGAGCAGTTCTTC.

This clonotype was detected many times. V gene TRBV6-1 combines with J gene TRBJ2-3; D may be TRBD2 (6 bases). CDR1 is MNHNS and CDR2 is SASEGT in the germline V gene. V gave up 6 bases and J gave up 3 bases, with 13 bases separating them. This CDR3 is built from 14 residues. CDR3 bases: TGTGCCAGCAGGCCTGCGGGACGGACAGATACGCAGTATTTT. Residues: CASRPAGRTDTQYF.

The V and J genes are TRBV10-3 and TRBJ2-5; 10 nucleotides line up with TRBD2. The CDR3 is 14 residues long. CDR1 ENHRY and CDR2 SYGVKD come from the germline V gene. V shed 4 bases, J shed 3 bases, and the junction held 2 bases outside the gene matches. The CDR3 nucleotides read TGTGCCATCAGTGGAGGACTAGCGGAAGAGACCCAGTACTTC. This gives the protein CAISGGLAEETQYF.

This clonotype was seen repeatedly, ten times or more. The V call is TRBV10-1, the J call TRBJ2-4; D call uncertain. This CDR3 is 15 amino acids long. V lost 3 bases, J lost 2 bases, and 11 bases lay in between. Germline CDR1 WNHNN, CDR2 SYGVQD (reference sequence). In nucleotides, the CDR3 is TGCGCCAGCAGTGACCCAAGAGACTCCAAAAACATTCAGTACTTC. As protein: CASSDPRDSKNIQYF.

This clonotype has just a few counts. The chain employs TRBV29-1 and TRBJ1-3; D unresolved. Trimming cost V 0 bases and J 0 bases, with 6 bases left between them. Germline CDR1 reads SQVTM; CDR2 reads ANQGSEA. CDR3 length equals 14 residues. The CDR3 loop reads CSVEEGSSGNTIYF. The CDR3 nucleotides read TGCAGCGTTGAAGAAGGATCCTCTGGAAACACCATATATTTT.

A word on this clonotype: This sequence may be a read error, since a much larger clone differs from it by one base. The chain combines TRBV12-3 or TRBV12-4 with TRBJ1-1; weak D call: TRBD1 (5 bases). The CDR3 is made up of 14 amino acids. DNA for the CDR3: TGTGCCAGCAGAGGATGGGGCTTGGACACTGGAGCTTTCTTT. The encoded protein is CASRGWGLDTGAFF.

This clonotype has at least ten counts. V and J are TRBV11-2 and TRBJ1-2, with D uncertain. The CDR3 extends over 15 amino acids. V lost 4 bases to trimming and J lost 0 bases, with 12 bases between them. Germline lookup yields CDR1 SGHAT and CDR2 FQNNGV. CDR3 protein: CASSSRQTTNYGYTF. The CDR3 coding sequence is TGTGCCAGCAGCTCCCGCCAGACTACTAACTATGGCTACACCTTC.

This clonotype was seen ten or more times. The V gene is TRBV11-2, the J gene TRBJ1-1; the match to TRBD1 covers 7 bases. Germline V CDR1 and CDR2: SGHAT, FQNNGV. The V and J ends lost 0 bases and 2 bases, in that order; junction bases with no gene match: 3. The CDR3 totals 15 residues. The CDR3 loop reads CASSLETGLNTEAFF. The CDR3, as DNA: TGTGCCAGCAGCTTAGAGACAGGGCTTAACACTGAAGCTTTCTTT.

This clonotype was observed a few times. The V gene is TRBV6-1, the J gene TRBJ2-1; 12 bases fit TRBD1. This CDR3 has 16 residues. The trim removed 5 bases at V and 0 bases at J, leaving 2 bases unmatched. Germline loops: CDR1 MNHNS, CDR2 SASEGT. The CDR3 loop reads CASSMGQGASYNEQFF. The CDR3 region has the DNA TGTGCCAGCAGTATGGGACAGGGGGCCTCCTACAATGAGCAGTTCTTC.